Listed here are 12 T cell receptor beta chains from one sample, sequenced in a study of STAT5B mutations in CD4+ large granular lymphocyte leukemia. TCRdb keeps only in-frame clones here, not all; method: immunoSEQ multiplex PCR. The repertoire has more than 30,000 clones, more than 65% of them found once; the top ten carry 2.1%. Material: CD4+ T cells from blood buffy coats. These receptors originate from a human donor in good health.

This clone was observed a handful of times. The chain links TRBV19 to TRBJ2-7; D may be TRBD1 (6 bases). The CDR3 runs 15 residues. The germline V and J ends were trimmed by 1 base and 4 bases, with 14 bases remaining between them. From germline, CDR1 is LNHDA and CDR2 SQIVND (reference sequence). The CDR3 bases are TGTGCCAGTAGTATAGCCACAGGGAATTCTTACGAGCAGTACTTC. Residues: CASSIATGNSYEQYF.

The count of this clone is one. The V gene is TRBV5-4, the J gene TRBJ1-2, with TRBD1 as a possible D gene (5 bases). V lost 4 bases and J 4 bases, leaving 14 bases between the germline ends. The CDR3 sequence is 14 residues long. In germline, CDR1 is SGHNT, CDR2 YYREEE (reference sequence). The CDR3 protein is CASSLPGGGYGYTF. The CDR3 DNA follows: TGTGCCAGCAGCCTACCGGGCGGGGGCTATGGCTACACCTTC. The entire variable domain, with the rest obtained from reference TRBV5-4 and TRBJ1-2, is as follows: ETGVTQSPTHLIKTRGQQVTLRCSSQSGHNTVSWYQQALGQGPQFIFQYYREEENGRGNFPPRFSGLQFPNYSSELNVNALELDDSALYLCASSLPGGGYGYTFGSGTRLTVV.

The chain joins TRBV6-1 to TRBJ2-7, with a tentative D call TRBD2 (6 bases). V gave up 2 bases and J gave up 2 bases, with 13 bases separating them. Germline CDR1 and CDR2: MNHNS and SASEGT. This CDR3 contains 15 residues. The CDR3 bases are TGTGCCAGCAGTGAATCCGGGGGACTCCCCTACGAGCAGTACTTC. Translated, it gives CASSESGGLPYEQYF.

Points on this clone: This same CDR3 is encoded by further DNA sequences in the sample. The chain recombines TRBV11-3 with TRBJ2-3, with TRBD2 as a possible D gene (7 bases). Germline V gene sequence: CDR1 SGHNT, CDR2 YENEEA. V was trimmed by 5 bases and J by 2 bases, leaving 14 bases between them. The CDR3 is made up of 15 amino acids. CDR3 in amino acids: CASSPGGGPTDTQYF. CDR3 nucleotide sequence: TGTGCCAGCAGCCCCGGCGGGGGCCCCACAGATACGCAGTATTTT.

The sample holds one count of this clone. This chain uses TRBV7-2 with TRBJ2-1, with TRBD1 matching over 8 bases. Germline CDR1 reads SGHTA; CDR2 reads FQGNSA. The CDR3 totals 17 residues. The ends lost 1 base at V and 7 bases at J; junction bases unmatched: 12. CDR3 region: CASSLGGIGQGGNEQFF. In DNA, the CDR3 is TGTGCCAGCAGCTTAGGGGGGATCGGACAGGGTGGTAATGAGCAGTTCTTC.

This rearrangement joins TRBV6-1 to TRBJ1-5; TRBD1 agrees at 8 bases. Germline V CDR1 and CDR2: MNHNS, SASEGT. The CDR3 loop spans 15 amino acids. The ends lost 4 bases at V and 5 bases at J; junction bases unmatched: 7. The CDR3 loop is CASSARTGWDQPQHF. The CDR3 DNA sequence: TGTGCCAGCAGTGCACGGACAGGGTGGGATCAGCCCCAGCATTTT.

This clone came up once. V usage is TRBV10-3 and J usage is TRBJ2-3; 9 positions agree with TRBD1. The CDR3 spans 14 residues. The V gene end was trimmed by 10 bases and the J gene end by 6 bases; junction bases not matched to a gene: 11. Germline assignment: CDR1 ENHRY and CDR2 SYGVKD. Here the CDR3 reads CASRQGQGSDTQYF. CDR3 coding DNA: TGTGCCAGCCGCCAAGGACAGGGGTCCGATACGCAGTATTTT.

This sequence joins TRBV5-6 and TRBJ1-6; no reliable D call. CDR1 and CDR2 (germline): SGHDT, YYEEEE. The CDR3 contains 16 residues. V lost 4 bases, J lost 10 bases, and 21 bases lay in between. CDR3 in DNA: TGTGCCAGCAGCCCCCGTAGGTTTCCCAATCGGTCACCCCTCCACTTT. Translated, it gives CASSPRRFPNRSPLHF.

This chain joins TRBV5-4 and TRBJ1-1; D call uncertain. Trimming removed 2 bases from V and 8 bases from J, with 7 bases in between. Germline lookup yields CDR1 SGHNT and CDR2 YYREEE (reference sequence). The CDR3 totals 11 residues. CDR3 coding DNA: TGTGCCAGCAGCTTTCGTTCCGAAGCTTTCTTT. It encodes CASSFRSEAFF.

The V call is TRBV6-5, the J call TRBJ1-6, with D tentatively TRBD1 (5 bases). Germline V gene lookup returns CDR1 MNHEY and CDR2 SVGAGI. Trimming left V 7 bases short and J 9 bases short, with 16 bases between. The CDR3 totals 14 residues. Here the CDR3 DNA reads TGTGCCAGCAAACGAACAGGAGGTGGTTCACCCCTCCACTTT. Translation: CASKRTGGGSPLHF.

This sequence joins TRBV5-1 and TRBJ2-3; weak D call: TRBD1 (5 bases). Trimming left V 5 bases short and J 3 bases short, with 10 bases between. Germline CDR1 reads SGHRS; CDR2 reads YFSETQ. The CDR3 is 13 amino acids. Written as DNA, the CDR3 is TGCGCCAGCAGAGTACGGACAACAGATACGCAGTATTTT. Its translation: CASRVRTTDTQYF.

This clone has just one count. The chain has TRBV7-6 and TRBJ1-2; possible D gene TRBD1, 5 bases. Germline V gene data show CDR1 as SGHVS and CDR2 as FNYEAQ. Trimming took off 5 bases at V and 5 bases at J, with 12 bases between the two ends. The CDR3 loop spans 13 amino acids. The CDR3 loop reads CASSERGGYGYTF. CDR3 bases: TGTGCCAGCAGCGAGAGGGGAGGATATGGCTACACCTTC.